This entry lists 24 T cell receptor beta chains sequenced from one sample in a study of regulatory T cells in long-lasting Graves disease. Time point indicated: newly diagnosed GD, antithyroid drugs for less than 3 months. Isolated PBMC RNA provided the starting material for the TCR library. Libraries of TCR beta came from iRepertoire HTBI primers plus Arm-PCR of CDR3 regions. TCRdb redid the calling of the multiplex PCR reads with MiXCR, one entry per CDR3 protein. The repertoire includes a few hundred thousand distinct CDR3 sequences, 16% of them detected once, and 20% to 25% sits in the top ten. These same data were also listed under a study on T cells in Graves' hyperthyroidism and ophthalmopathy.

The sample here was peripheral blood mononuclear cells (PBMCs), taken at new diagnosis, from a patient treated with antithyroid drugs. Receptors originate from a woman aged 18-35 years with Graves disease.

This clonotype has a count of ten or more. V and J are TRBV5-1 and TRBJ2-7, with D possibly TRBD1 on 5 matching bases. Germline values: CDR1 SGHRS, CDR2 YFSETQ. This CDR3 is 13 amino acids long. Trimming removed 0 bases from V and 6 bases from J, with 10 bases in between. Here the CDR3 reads CASSLATGSEQYF. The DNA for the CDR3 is TGCGCCAGCAGCTTGGCCACAGGTTCCGAGCAGTACTTC.

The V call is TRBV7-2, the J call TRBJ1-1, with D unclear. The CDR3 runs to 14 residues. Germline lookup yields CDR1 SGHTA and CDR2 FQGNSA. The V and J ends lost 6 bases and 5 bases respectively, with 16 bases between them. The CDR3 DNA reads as TGTGCCAGCAGTATAATAAGGGTGCGGACTGAAGCTTTCTTT. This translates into CASSIIRVRTEAFF.

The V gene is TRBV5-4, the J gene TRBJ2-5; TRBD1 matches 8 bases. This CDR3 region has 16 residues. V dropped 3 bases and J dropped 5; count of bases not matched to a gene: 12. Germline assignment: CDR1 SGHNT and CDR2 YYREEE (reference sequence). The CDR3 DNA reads TGTGCCAGCAGCTGGGCAGGGGGCCTCTCCAGGGAGACCCAGTACTTC. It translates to CASSWAGGLSRETQYF.

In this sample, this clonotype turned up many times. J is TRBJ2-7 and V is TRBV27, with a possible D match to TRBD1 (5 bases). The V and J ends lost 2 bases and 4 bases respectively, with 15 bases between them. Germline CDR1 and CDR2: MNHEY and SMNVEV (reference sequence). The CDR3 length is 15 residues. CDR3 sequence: CASSLQGALSYEQYF. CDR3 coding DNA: TGTGCCAGCAGTTTACAAGGGGCCCTGAGTTACGAGCAGTACTTC.

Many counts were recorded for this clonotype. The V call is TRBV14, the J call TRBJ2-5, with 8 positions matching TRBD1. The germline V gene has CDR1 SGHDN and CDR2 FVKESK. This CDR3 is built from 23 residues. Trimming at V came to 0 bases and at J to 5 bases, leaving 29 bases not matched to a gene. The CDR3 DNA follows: TGTGCCAGCAGCCAAGATCTGGGGCGGCGGACAGGGCTAAGCCCCCATCAAGCGGAGACCCAGTACTTC. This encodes CASSQDLGRRTGLSPHQAETQYF.

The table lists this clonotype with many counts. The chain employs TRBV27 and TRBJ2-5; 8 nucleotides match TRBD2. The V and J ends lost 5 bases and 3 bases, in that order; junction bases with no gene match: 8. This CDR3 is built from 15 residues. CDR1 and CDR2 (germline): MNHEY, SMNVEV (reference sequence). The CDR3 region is CASSREAGDEETQYF. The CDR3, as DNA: TGTGCCAGCAGTAGGGAAGCGGGGGATGAAGAGACCCAGTACTTC.

This CDR3 is CASSLGQAGNEQFF. Here the CDR3 DNA reads TGTGCCAGCTCCCTCGGACAGGCCGGGAATGAGCAGTTCTTC. The V and J genes are TRBV18 and TRBJ2-1; 7 positions match TRBD1. Unmatched junction bases numbered 9, after V lost 6 bases and J lost 7 bases. Germline assignment: CDR1 KGHSH and CDR2 LQKENI. This CDR3 contains 14 residues.

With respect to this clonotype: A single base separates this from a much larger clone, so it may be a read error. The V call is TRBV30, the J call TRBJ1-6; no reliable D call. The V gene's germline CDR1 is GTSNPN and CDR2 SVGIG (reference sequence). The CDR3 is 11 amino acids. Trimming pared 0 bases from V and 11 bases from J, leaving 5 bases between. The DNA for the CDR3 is TGTGCCTGGAGTGTAGGTCCACCCCTCCACTTT. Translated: CAWSVGPPLHF.

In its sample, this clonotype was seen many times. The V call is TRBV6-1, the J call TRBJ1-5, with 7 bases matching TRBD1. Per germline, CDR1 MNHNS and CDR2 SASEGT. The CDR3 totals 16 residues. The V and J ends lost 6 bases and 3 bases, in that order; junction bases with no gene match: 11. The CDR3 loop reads CASRHRQGRDNQPQHF. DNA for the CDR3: TGTGCCAGCAGGCACAGACAGGGAAGGGACAATCAGCCCCAGCATTTT.

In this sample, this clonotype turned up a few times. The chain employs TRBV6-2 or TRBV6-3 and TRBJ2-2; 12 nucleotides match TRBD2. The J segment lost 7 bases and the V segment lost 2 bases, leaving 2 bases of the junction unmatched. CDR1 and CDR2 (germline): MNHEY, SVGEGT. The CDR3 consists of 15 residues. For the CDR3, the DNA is TGTGCCAGCAGTTACCAGACTAGCGGGGGCGGGGAGCTGTTTTTT. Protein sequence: CASSYQTSGGGELFF.

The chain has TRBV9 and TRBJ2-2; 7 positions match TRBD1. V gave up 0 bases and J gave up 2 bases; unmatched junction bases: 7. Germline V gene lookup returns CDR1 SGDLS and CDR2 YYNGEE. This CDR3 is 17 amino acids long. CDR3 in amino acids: CASSVAPTGSNTGELFF. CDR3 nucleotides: TGTGCCAGCAGCGTAGCTCCGACAGGGTCTAACACCGGGGAGCTGTTTTTT.

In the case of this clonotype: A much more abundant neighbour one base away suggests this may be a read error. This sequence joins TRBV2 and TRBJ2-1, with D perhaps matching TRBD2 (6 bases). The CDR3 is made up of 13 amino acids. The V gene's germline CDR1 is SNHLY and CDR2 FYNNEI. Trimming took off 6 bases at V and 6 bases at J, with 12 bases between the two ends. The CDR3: CASSWDLCNEQFF. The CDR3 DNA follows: TGTGCCAGCAGCTGGGACTTGTGCAATGAGCAGTTCTTC.

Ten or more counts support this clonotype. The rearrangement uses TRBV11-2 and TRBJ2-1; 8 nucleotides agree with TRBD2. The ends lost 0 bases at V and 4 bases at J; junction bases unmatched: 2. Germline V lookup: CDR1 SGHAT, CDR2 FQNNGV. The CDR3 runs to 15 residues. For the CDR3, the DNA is TGTGCCAGCAGCTTAGATGCTAGCGGGTACAATGAGCAGTTCTTC. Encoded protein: CASSLDASGYNEQFF.

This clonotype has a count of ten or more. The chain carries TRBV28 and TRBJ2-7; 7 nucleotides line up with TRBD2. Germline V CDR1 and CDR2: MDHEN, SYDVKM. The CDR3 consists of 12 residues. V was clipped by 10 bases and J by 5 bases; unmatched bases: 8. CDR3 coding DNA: TGTGCCAAGGTAGCGGGCGGCCACGAGCAGTACTTC. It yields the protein CAKVAGGHEQYF.

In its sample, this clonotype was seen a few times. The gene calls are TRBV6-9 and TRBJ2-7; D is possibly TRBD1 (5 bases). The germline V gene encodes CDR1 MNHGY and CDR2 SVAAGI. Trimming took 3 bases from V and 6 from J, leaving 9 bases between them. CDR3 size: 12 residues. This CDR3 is CASSYSGPEQYF. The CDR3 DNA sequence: TGTGCCAGCAGTTACTCAGGGCCCGAGCAGTACTTC.

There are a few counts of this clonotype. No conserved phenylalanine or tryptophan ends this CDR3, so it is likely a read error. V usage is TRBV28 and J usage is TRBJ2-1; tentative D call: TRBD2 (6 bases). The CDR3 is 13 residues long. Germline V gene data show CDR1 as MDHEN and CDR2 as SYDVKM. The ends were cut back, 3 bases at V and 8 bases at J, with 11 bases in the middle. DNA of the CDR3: TGTGCCAGCAGTTTCGGCGGCGGGGATGAGCAGTTCTCC. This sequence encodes CASSFGGGDEQFS.

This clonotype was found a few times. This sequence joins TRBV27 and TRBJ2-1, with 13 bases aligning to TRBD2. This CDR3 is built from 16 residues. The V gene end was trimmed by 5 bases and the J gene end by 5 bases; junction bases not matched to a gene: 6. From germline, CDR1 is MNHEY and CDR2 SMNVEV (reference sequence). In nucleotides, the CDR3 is TGTGCCAGCAGTCTCCGACTAGCGGGGGGTGACAATGAGCAGTTCTTC. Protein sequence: CASSLRLAGGDNEQFF.

The CDR3 DNA follows: TGTGCCAGCAGCCAAGATCACTCCGGGTGGGGGACTAACTATGGCTACACCTTC. Protein product: CASSQDHSGWGTNYGYTF. J is TRBJ1-2 and V is TRBV4-2; tentatively, D is TRBD1 (5 bases). The length of the CDR3 is 18 residues. V was cut by 0 bases and J by 0 bases, with 17 bases left in between. The germline V gene has CDR1 LGHNA and CDR2 YNFKEQ.

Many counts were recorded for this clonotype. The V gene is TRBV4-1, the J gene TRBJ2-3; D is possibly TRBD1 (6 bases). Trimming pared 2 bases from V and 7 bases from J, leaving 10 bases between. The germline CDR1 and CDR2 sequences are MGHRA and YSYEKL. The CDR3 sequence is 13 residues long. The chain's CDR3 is CASSQTRGNTQYF. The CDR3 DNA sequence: TGCGCCAGCAGCCAAACGAGGGGGAATACGCAGTATTTT.

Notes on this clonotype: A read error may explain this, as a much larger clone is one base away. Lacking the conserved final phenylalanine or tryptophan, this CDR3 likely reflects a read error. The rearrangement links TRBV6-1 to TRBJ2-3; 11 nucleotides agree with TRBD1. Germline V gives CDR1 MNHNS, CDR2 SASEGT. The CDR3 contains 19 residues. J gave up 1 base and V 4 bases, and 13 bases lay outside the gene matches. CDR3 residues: CASSGRDRGFIRGTDTQYS. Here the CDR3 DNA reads TGTGCCAGCAGTGGGCGGGACAGGGGGTTCATCCGTGGCACAGATACGCAGTATTCT.

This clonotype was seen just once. DNA of the CDR3: TGCAGTGCTTCGCAGGGGGCGCGAGGCTACACCTTC. It specifies CSASQGARGYTF. The J gene is TRBJ1-2, the V gene TRBV20-1, with 8 positions matching TRBD1. The CDR3 runs to 12 residues. The germline CDR1 and CDR2 sequences are DFQATT and SNEGSKA (reference sequence). After removal of 5 bases from V and 8 bases from J, the junction contained 7 bases not matched to a gene.

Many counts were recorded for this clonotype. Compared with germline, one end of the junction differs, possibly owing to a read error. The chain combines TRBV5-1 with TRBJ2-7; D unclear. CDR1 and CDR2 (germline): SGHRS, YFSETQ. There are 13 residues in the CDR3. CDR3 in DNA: TGTGCCAGCAGCCCGGTGGGTAGCAGCGAGCAGTACTTC. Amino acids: CASSPVGSSEQYF.

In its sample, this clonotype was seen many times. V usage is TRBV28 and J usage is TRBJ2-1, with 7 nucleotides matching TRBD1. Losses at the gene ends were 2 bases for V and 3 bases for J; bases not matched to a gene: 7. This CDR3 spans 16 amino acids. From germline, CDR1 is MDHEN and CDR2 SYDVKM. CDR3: CASSLHPQGYYNEQFF. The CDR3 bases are TGTGCCAGCAGTTTACACCCACAGGGGTACTACAATGAGCAGTTCTTC.

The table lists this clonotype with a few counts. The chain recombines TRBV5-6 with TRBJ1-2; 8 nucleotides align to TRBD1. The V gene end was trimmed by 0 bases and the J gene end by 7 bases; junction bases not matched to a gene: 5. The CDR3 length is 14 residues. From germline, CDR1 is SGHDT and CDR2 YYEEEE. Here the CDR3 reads CASSLGDRRSGYTF. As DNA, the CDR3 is TGTGCCAGCAGCTTGGGGGACAGGAGGAGTGGCTACACCTTC.